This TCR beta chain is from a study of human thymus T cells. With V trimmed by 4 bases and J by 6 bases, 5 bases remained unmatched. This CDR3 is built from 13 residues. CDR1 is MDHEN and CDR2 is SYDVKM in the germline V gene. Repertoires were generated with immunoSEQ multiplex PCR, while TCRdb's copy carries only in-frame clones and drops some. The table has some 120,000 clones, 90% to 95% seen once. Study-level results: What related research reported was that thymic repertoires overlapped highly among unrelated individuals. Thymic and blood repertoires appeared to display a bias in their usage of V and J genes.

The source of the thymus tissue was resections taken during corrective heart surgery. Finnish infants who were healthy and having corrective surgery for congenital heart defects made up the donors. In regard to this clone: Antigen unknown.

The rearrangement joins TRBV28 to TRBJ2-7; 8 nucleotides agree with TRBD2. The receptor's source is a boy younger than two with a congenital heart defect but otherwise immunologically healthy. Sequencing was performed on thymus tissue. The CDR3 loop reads CASSYSREGEQYF. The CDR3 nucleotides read TGTGCCAGCAGTTATAGCCGGGAGGGCGAGCAGTACTTC.